One and the same sample provided the 19 T cell receptor beta chains below, sequenced in a study of OX40 agonist ivuxolimab in advanced cancers. Clones were sequenced by immunoSEQ multiplex PCR, and TCRdb holds only the in-frame ones, with some missing. This table holds some 97,000 clones, 75% to 95% found once. Material: CD4+ or CD8+ T cells sorted from blood, obtained in a trial of the OX40 agonist ivuxolimab. The origin of the receptors is an adult with an advanced solid tumor such as melanoma, head and neck, liver or kidney cancer.

V gene TRBV28 combines with J gene TRBJ2-7; D may be TRBD1 (6 bases). Trimming shortened V by 3 bases and J by 2 bases, and 17 bases separated the two germline ends. CDR3 length: 16 amino acids. CDR1 MDHEN and CDR2 SYDVKM come from the germline V gene. The CDR3 DNA reads TGTGCCAGCAGTTTTCCCAACACCGGGACAACCTACGAGCAGTACTTC. It translates to CASSFPNTGTTYEQYF.

This chain links TRBV7-8 with TRBJ2-7; D call uncertain. Trimming took 4 bases from V and 2 from J, leaving 6 bases between them. This CDR3 region has 12 residues. Looked up from germline, CDR1 is SGHVS and CDR2 is FQNEAQ. CDR3 sequence reads: CASSYRPYEQYF. DNA for the CDR3: TGTGCCAGCAGCTACCGGCCCTACGAGCAGTACTTC.

V is TRBV28 and J is TRBJ2-3; D uncertain. The V gene lost 3 bases and the J gene lost 2 bases, with 12 bases spanning the gap. The CDR3 covers 15 residues. Per the germline V gene, CDR1 is MDHEN and CDR2 is SYDVKM. The CDR3 region has the DNA TGTGCCAGCAGTTTCCCGGCAGGAAACACAGATACGCAGTATTTT. It encodes CASSFPAGNTDTQYF.

The rearrangement uses TRBV28 and TRBJ2-5; D is ambiguous. This CDR3 contains 15 residues. Looked up from germline, CDR1 is MDHEN and CDR2 is SYDVKM. The germline V and J ends were trimmed by 2 bases and 5 bases, with 15 bases remaining between them. CDR3 in DNA: TGTGCCAGCAGTTTACCCCAAGGTACAAGGGAGACCCAGTACTTC. Its protein is CASSLPQGTRETQYF.

The V call is TRBV7-2, the J call TRBJ2-2; D unresolved. The CDR3 is 15 amino acids. V lost 8 bases and J lost 5, with 18 bases in between. Per the germline V gene, CDR1 is SGHTA and CDR2 is FQGNSA. DNA of the CDR3: TGTGCCAGCTCCCCATCAAGGGTTGTAACCGGGGAGCTGTTTTTT. As protein: CASSPSRVVTGELFF.

This chain links TRBV11-2 with TRBJ2-5, with TRBD1 matching 7 bases. CDR3 size: 16 residues. Germline lookup yields CDR1 SGHAT and CDR2 FQNNGV. The trim removed 7 bases at V and 4 bases at J, leaving 15 bases unmatched. CDR3 sequence reads: CASTWAGGFQGETQYF. CDR3 DNA: TGTGCCAGCACATGGGCAGGGGGTTTTCAAGGAGAGACCCAGTACTTC.

The chain joins TRBV25-1 to TRBJ1-5, with D hard to call. Trimming pared 5 bases from V and 2 bases from J, leaving 10 bases between. Germline lookup yields CDR1 MGHDK and CDR2 SYGVNS. The CDR3 has 14 residues. This CDR3 is CASSPSGGNQPQHF. The CDR3 DNA is TGTGCCAGCAGTCCGTCCGGTGGCAATCAGCCCCAGCATTTT.

This chain joins TRBV5-1 and TRBJ2-2; 12 bases are a match to TRBD2. Germline V CDR1 and CDR2: SGHRS, YFSETQ. The CDR3 spans 16 residues. Trimming cost V 4 bases and J 3 bases; bases outside gene matches: 4. CDR3 bases: TGCGCCAGCAGCCCCCTAGCGGGAGGGGACACCGGGGAGCTGTTTTTT. The encoded protein is CASSPLAGGDTGELFF.

The genes are TRBV7-9 and TRBJ1-3; TRBD1 aligns across 7 bases. The ends lost 5 bases at V and 0 bases at J; junction bases unmatched: 7. Germline CDR1 SEHNR, CDR2 FQNEAQ (reference sequence). The CDR3 contains 16 residues. DNA for the CDR3: TGTGCCAGCAGCCAGGGACAGCCCGCCTCTGGAAACACCATATATTTT. It yields the protein CASSQGQPASGNTIYF.

This clone came up a few times. The genes are TRBV27 and TRBJ1-5; no firm D call. This CDR3 is 13 amino acids long. CDR1 is MNHEY, CDR2 SMNVEV, per germline (reference sequence). The ends were cut back, 3 bases at V and 9 bases at J, with 12 bases in the middle. In DNA, the CDR3 is TGTGCCAGCAGTTTCGGGAGCACTCGGCCCCAGCATTTT. It yields the protein CASSFGSTRPQHF.

The chain recombines TRBV5-1 with TRBJ2-3; D not certain. Per germline, CDR1 SGHRS and CDR2 YFSETQ. This CDR3 contains 14 residues. The ends were cut back, 4 bases at V and 2 bases at J, with 11 bases in the middle. DNA for the CDR3: TGCGCCAGCAGCGCCGGGCTTGACACAGATACGCAGTATTTT. Translating it yields CASSAGLDTDTQYF.

This chain connects TRBV6-5 to TRBJ2-2; D unclear. The germline CDR1 and CDR2 sequences are MNHEY and SVGAGI. The CDR3 sequence is 13 residues long. Trimming took 1 base from V and 5 from J, leaving 5 bases between them. This CDR3 reads CASSYLNTGELFF. CDR3 in DNA: TGTGCCAGCAGTTACTTGAATACCGGGGAGCTGTTTTTT.

The chain carries TRBV15 and TRBJ2-7; unclear D gene. CDR1 and CDR2 from the germline V gene are LNHNV and YYDKDF (reference sequence). The V end was cut by 4 bases, the J end by 3 bases, with 10 bases between. The CDR3 loop spans 13 amino acids. The CDR3 sequence: CATSTGSFYEQYF. In nucleotides, the CDR3 is TGTGCCACCAGCACCGGGTCTTTCTACGAGCAGTACTTC.

Of note for this clone: Given a much more abundant clone one base away, this may be a read error. V is TRBV15 and J is TRBJ1-5, with no clear D. Trimming removed 0 bases at V and 5 bases at J, with 2 bases between. Germline CDR1 reads LNHNV; CDR2 reads YYDKDF (reference sequence). This CDR3 is built from 12 residues. The CDR3 loop is CATSRDYQPQHF. The CDR3 coding sequence is TGTGCCACCAGCAGAGATTATCAGCCCCAGCATTTT. Drawing the rest from reference TRBV15 and TRBJ1-5, the complete variable domain is DAMVIQNPRYQVTQFGKPVTLSCSQTLNHNVMYWYQQKSSQAPKLLFHYYDKDFNNEADTPDNFQSRRPNTSFCFLDIRSPGLGDTAMYLCATSRDYQPQHFGDGTRLSIL.

This clone was seen a few times. This chain connects TRBV27 to TRBJ1-5, with 9 bases that match TRBD1. From germline, CDR1 is MNHEY and CDR2 SMNVEV (reference sequence). The CDR3 spans 15 residues. Unmatched junction bases numbered 5, after V lost 6 bases and J lost 2 bases. The CDR3 protein is CASRVQGARNQPQHF. Here the CDR3 DNA reads TGTGCCAGCAGGGTACAGGGGGCACGCAATCAGCCCCAGCATTTT.

The rearrangement joins TRBV5-4 to TRBJ2-7; D possibly corresponds to TRBD1 (5 bases). Germline lookup yields CDR1 SGHNT and CDR2 YYREEE (reference sequence). V was cut by 0 bases and J by 1 base, with 8 bases left in between. The length of the CDR3 is 14 residues. The CDR3 here is CASSLGTNSYEQYF. The CDR3 region has the DNA TGTGCCAGCAGCTTGGGGACAAATTCCTACGAGCAGTACTTC. The full variable domain, rest sourced from reference TRBV5-4 and TRBJ2-7, is ETGVTQSPTHLIKTRGQQVTLRCSSQSGHNTVSWYQQALGQGPQFIFQYYREEENGRGNFPPRFSGLQFPNYSSELNVNALELDDSALYLCASSLGTNSYEQYFGPGTRLTVT.

This chain links TRBV5-1 with TRBJ2-7; D remains unclear. Trimming removed 0 bases at V and 3 bases at J, with 4 bases between. This CDR3 region has 12 residues. Germline loops: CDR1 SGHRS, CDR2 YFSETQ. The CDR3 loop is CASSLADYEQYF. The CDR3 DNA reads TGCGCCAGCAGCTTGGCAGACTACGAGCAGTACTTC.

The V and J genes are TRBV4-1 and TRBJ2-4; 7 positions agree with TRBD2. This CDR3 comprises 17 residues. Germline CDR1 MGHRA, CDR2 YSYEKL. J lost 0 bases, V lost 0 bases, and 5 bases had no gene match. The CDR3 DNA reads TGCGCCAGCAGCCAAGAAAGGACTAGTCTAGCCAAAAACATTCAGTACTTC. As protein: CASSQERTSLAKNIQYF.

J is TRBJ2-7 and V is TRBV7-9; no definite D call. CDR3 length equals 13 residues. In germline, CDR1 is SEHNR, CDR2 FQNEAQ (reference sequence). The V and J ends lost 5 bases and 2 bases respectively, with 10 bases between them. The CDR3 region is CASSRMFPYEQYF. For the CDR3, the DNA is TGTGCCAGCAGCCGGATGTTCCCCTACGAGCAGTACTTC.